Listed below are T cell receptor beta chains from one sample, sequenced in a study of blood T cell repertoires in COVID-19. Data came from immunoSEQ multiplex PCR; TCRdb stores just in-frame clones and leaves some out. This table has roughly 220,000 clones, around 89% appearing once. The sample consisted of PBMCs or T cells enriched from blood (not recorded which). The receptors were gathered from a woman younger than 30 in a cohort exposed to, infected with or recovered from COVID-19 (not recorded which). The CDR3 runs from the conserved cysteine through the conserved F or W. Fields, in order: J gene, D gene, clone size, CDR3 length, V gene, CDR3 protein, CDR3 DNA. A D gene is named only where the DNA matches it firmly. For some rows the clone size is stated as once, few or many, or as a class when expanded; others skip it.

j_call: TRBJ1-2
d_call: -
clone_size: -
cdr3_length: 16
v_call: TRBV5-1
cdr3_aa: CASSLETSGHSGGYTF
cdr3_nt: TGCGCCAGCAGCTTGGAAACCTCGGGACATAGTGGTGGCTACACCTTC

j_call: TRBJ2-1
d_call: TRBD2
clone_size: once
cdr3_length: 15
v_call: TRBV7-3
cdr3_aa: CASSTTSGLYNEQFF
cdr3_nt: TGTGCCAGCAGCACAACTAGCGGACTATACAATGAGCAGTTCTTC

j_call: TRBJ2-3
d_call: TRBD2
clone_size: -
cdr3_length: 15
v_call: TRBV7-9
cdr3_aa: CASSRTSGSADTQYF
cdr3_nt: TGTGCCAGCAGCCGGACTAGCGGGAGCGCAGATACGCAGTATTTT

j_call: TRBJ2-1
d_call: -
clone_size: -
cdr3_length: 14
v_call: TRBV6-5
cdr3_aa: CASSYEGHYNEQFF
cdr3_nt: TGTGCCAGCAGTTACGAGGGACATTACAATGAGCAGTTCTTC

j_call: TRBJ1-1
d_call: -
clone_size: few
cdr3_length: 14
v_call: TRBV7-8
cdr3_aa: CASSLEPGNTEAFF
cdr3_nt: TGTGCCAGCAGCTTAGAACCGGGGAACACTGAAGCTTTCTTT

j_call: TRBJ1-1
d_call: -
clone_size: -
cdr3_length: 12
v_call: TRBV13
cdr3_aa: CASSSIQDEAFF
cdr3_nt: TGTGCCAGCAGCTCCATACAGGATGAAGCTTTCTTT

j_call: TRBJ1-2
d_call: -
clone_size: -
cdr3_length: 13
v_call: TRBV12-3/TRBV12-4
cdr3_aa: CASKANSNYGYTF
cdr3_nt: TGTGCCAGCAAGGCCAACAGCAACTATGGCTACACCTTC

j_call: TRBJ2-1
d_call: TRBD2
clone_size: -
cdr3_length: 16
v_call: TRBV9
cdr3_aa: CASSARTSGNNNEQFF
cdr3_nt: TGTGCCAGCAGCGCCCGGACTAGCGGGAACAACAATGAGCAGTTCTTC

j_call: TRBJ1-1
d_call: TRBD1
clone_size: -
cdr3_length: 15
v_call: TRBV11-2
cdr3_aa: CASSFFGTANTEAFF
cdr3_nt: TGTGCCAGCAGCTTTTTCGGGACAGCGAACACTGAAGCTTTCTTT

j_call: TRBJ1-5
d_call: -
clone_size: -
cdr3_length: 13
v_call: TRBV19
cdr3_aa: CASSSFSNQPQHF
cdr3_nt: TGTGCCAGTAGTTCCTTTAGCAATCAGCCCCAGCATTTT

j_call: TRBJ1-5
d_call: -
clone_size: once
cdr3_length: 15
v_call: TRBV19
cdr3_aa: CASQDSQYSNQPQHF
cdr3_nt: TGTGCCAGCCAGGACAGTCAATATAGCAATCAGCCCCAGCATTTT

j_call: TRBJ2-7
d_call: TRBD2
clone_size: -
cdr3_length: 15
v_call: TRBV14
cdr3_aa: CASSQYAGEFYEQYF
cdr3_nt: TGTGCCAGCAGCCAATATGCGGGAGAGTTCTACGAGCAGTACTTC